A selection of T cell receptor beta chains follows, all from one sample in a study of T cells in tumors after PD-1 blockade. Libraries were prepared by immunoSEQ multiplex PCR; TCRdb keeps only in-frame clonotypes and omits some of them. The sample records about 33,000 clones, roughly 78% being singletons. The sample in question was PBMCs, obtained before anti-PD-1 treatment. The receptors here all came from a human donor with basal cell carcinoma. CDR3s include the opening cysteine and the closing phenylalanine or tryptophan. D genes are given only for firm matches. Size is omitted from some rows. Given values are once, few, many or a class for expanded clones.

D: TRBD2
J: TRBJ2-1
V: TRBV6-5
size: NA
DNA: TGTGCCAGCAGTTACCGCGGGAGTGGTTACAATGAGCAGTTCTTC
CDR3: CASSYRGSGYNEQFF

D: TRBD2
J: TRBJ2-3
V: TRBV7-3
size: NA
DNA: TGTGCCAGCAGCCAAGAGCGGGGCCTGAGCACAGATACGCAGTATTTT
CDR3: CASSQERGLSTDTQYF

D: NA
J: TRBJ1-1
V: TRBV2
size: few
DNA: TGTGCCAGCAGTGTCCGGGGGAGGACTGAAGCTTTCTTT
CDR3: CASSVRGRTEAFF

D: NA
J: TRBJ2-2
V: TRBV19
size: NA
DNA: TGTGCCAGTAGTATCACGAGATGGGGACGGCAAAACACCGGGGAGCTGTTTTTT
CDR3: CASSITRWGRQNTGELFF

D: NA
J: TRBJ1-2
V: TRBV5-5
size: NA
DNA: TGTGCCAGCAGCTTGTCAGGGTCGTTCGGGGACTATGGCTACACCTTC
CDR3: CASSLSGSFGDYGYTF

D: TRBD1
J: TRBJ1-2
V: TRBV7-9
size: few
DNA: TGTGCCAGCAGCCTGAGACAGGGGACGAACTATGGCTACACCTTC
CDR3: CASSLRQGTNYGYTF

D: TRBD1
J: TRBJ1-1
V: TRBV7-2
size: NA
DNA: TGTGCCAGCAGCACGCGACAGGGCGGATCCAACACTGAAGCTTTCTTT
CDR3: CASSTRQGGSNTEAFF

D: NA
J: TRBJ1-5
V: TRBV7-2
size: once
DNA: TGTGCCAGCAGCTTAGTATGGGGGGCCAGCAATCAGCCCCAGCATTTT
CDR3: CASSLVWGASNQPQHF

D: NA
J: TRBJ2-4
V: TRBV11-3
size: NA
DNA: TGTGCCAGCAGCTTAGGTCCAGGAGCCCTAGCCAAAAACATTCAGTACTTC
CDR3: CASSLGPGALAKNIQYF

D: NA
J: TRBJ1-4
V: TRBV30
size: NA
DNA: TGTGCCTGGAGTAAGGGACGGACTAATGAAAAACTGTTTTTT
CDR3: CAWSKGRTNEKLFF

D: NA
J: TRBJ2-7
V: TRBV3-1/TRBV3-2
size: NA
DNA: TGTGCCAGCAGCTCCCTCTACGAGCAGTACTTC
CDR3: CASSSLYEQYF

D: NA
J: TRBJ2-7
V: TRBV27
size: NA
DNA: TGTGCCAGCACTTTGAGGAGGGACTACGAGCAGTACTTC
CDR3: CASTLRRDYEQYF

D: TRBD2
J: TRBJ2-1
V: TRBV24-1
size: few
DNA: TGTGCCACCAGTGATTTCCGACTAGCGGGGGGTAGGGAGCAGTTCTTC
CDR3: CATSDFRLAGGREQFF

D: TRBD1
J: TRBJ1-3
V: TRBV5-1
size: NA
DNA: TGCGCCAGCAGCAGGACAGGCGTCTCTGGAAACACCATATATTTT
CDR3: CASSRTGVSGNTIYF

D: TRBD1
J: TRBJ1-5
V: TRBV6-2/TRBV6-3
size: NA
DNA: TGTGCCAGCAGTCGACAGGGCCCCAGGGGCAATCAGCCCCAGCATTTT
CDR3: CASSRQGPRGNQPQHF

D: NA
J: TRBJ1-1
V: TRBV19
size: NA
DNA: TGTGCCAGTAGTATTCCCCGCAGCCTGAACACTGAAGCTTTCTTT
CDR3: CASSIPRSLNTEAFF

D: NA
J: TRBJ2-2
V: TRBV9
size: NA
DNA: TGTGCCAGCAGCGTCCGACTAGTTGAGAACACCGGGGAGCTGTTTTTT
CDR3: CASSVRLVENTGELFF

D: NA
J: TRBJ2-7
V: TRBV19
size: NA
DNA: TGTGCCAGTAGTAAAGGGGGGGCAAGCTACGAGCAGTACTTC
CDR3: CASSKGGASYEQYF

D: TRBD1
J: TRBJ1-1
V: TRBV25-1
size: NA
DNA: TGTGCCAGCAGCCCGACAGGGGGCGGGAACACTGAAGCTTTCTTT
CDR3: CASSPTGGGNTEAFF

D: NA
J: TRBJ2-3
V: TRBV6-1
size: once
DNA: TGTGCCAGCAGTGAACCCCCGGGCAGGGCCACAGATACGCAGTATTTT
CDR3: CASSEPPGRATDTQYF

D: NA
J: TRBJ2-3
V: TRBV4-2
size: NA
DNA: TGTGCCAGCAGCCAAGCGGGTGCGGCAGATACGCAGTATTTT
CDR3: CASSQAGAADTQYF

D: NA
J: TRBJ1-2
V: TRBV12-3/TRBV12-4
size: NA
DNA: TGTGCCAGCAGTTTAATGGCGAATGGCTACACCTTC
CDR3: CASSLMANGYTF

D: NA
J: TRBJ1-2
V: TRBV5-6
size: NA
DNA: TGTGCCAGCAGCTTAAGGTCCCGGGATGGCTACACCTTC
CDR3: CASSLRSRDGYTF

D: NA
J: TRBJ2-3
V: TRBV6-5
size: NA
DNA: TGTGCCAGCACGCTCCAGGGGATGAGAGATACGCAGTATTTT
CDR3: CASTLQGMRDTQYF

D: TRBD1
J: TRBJ1-2
V: TRBV6-5
size: NA
DNA: TGTGCCAGCAGTTACTCACAGGACAGGGAGGGCTACACCTTC
CDR3: CASSYSQDREGYTF

D: NA
J: TRBJ2-5
V: TRBV6-1
size: NA
DNA: TGTGCCAGCAGTGAAGCCCTGGGGGCGAAACAAGAGACCCAGTACTTC
CDR3: CASSEALGAKQETQYF

D: NA
J: TRBJ2-6
V: TRBV7-2
size: NA
DNA: TGTGCCAGCAGCTTCTATACGGCGGGAGGGGCCAACGTCCTGACTTTC
CDR3: CASSFYTAGGANVLTF

D: NA
J: TRBJ1-1
V: TRBV28
size: NA
DNA: TGTGCCAGCATTGACAAGGATCGCGCTGAAGCTTTCTTT
CDR3: CASIDKDRAEAFF

D: NA
J: TRBJ2-6
V: TRBV5-4
size: NA
DNA: TGTGCCAGCAGCTTGGGGCCCGGTAGCACTGGGGCCAACGTCCTGACTTTC
CDR3: CASSLGPGSTGANVLTF

D: TRBD1
J: TRBJ1-1
V: TRBV9
size: NA
DNA: TGTGCCAGCAGCCCGGCGACAGGGCAAAACACTGAAGCTTTCTTT
CDR3: CASSPATGQNTEAFF

D: NA
J: TRBJ1-1
V: TRBV9
size: NA
DNA: TGTGCCAGCAGTATAAGGACGTGGGGGACTGAAGCTTTCTTT
CDR3: CASSIRTWGTEAFF

D: NA
J: TRBJ2-3
V: TRBV7-9
size: NA
DNA: TGTGCCAGCAGCCTGGGACTCTCTCCAGATACGCAGTATTTT
CDR3: CASSLGLSPDTQYF